This TCR beta chain was captured in a study of identical twins. This clonotype was counted a few times. What it binds is not known. A universal primer binding site was introduced by template switching. The final cDNA contained unique molecular identifiers. TCRdb passed the 5' RACE reads through MiXCR, listing each CDR3 protein once. The data hold about 890,000 distinct CDR3 sequences, with 9% to 15% observed a single time. The CDR3 contains 12 residues. The germline V gene encodes CDR1 SGHRS and CDR2 YFSETQ. Trimming removed 4 bases from V and 5 bases from J, with 7 bases in between. Study-wide results and caveats: The study reached conclusions through statistical analysis that was cross-sectional, not following the same donors. For monozygotic twins, models underestimated out-of-frame TCR alpha sharing.

The same sample was also used in a study of yellow fever vaccine responses in identical twins. That paper states: As reported, the vaccine T cell response of twins seemed partly convergent and partly personalized.

The chain links TRBV5-1 to TRBJ2-1; D unclear. The TCR was taken from a woman aged 18 to 35 in good health. Sequenced input: PBMCs. The CDR3 loop is CASSDGNNEQFF. The CDR3 region has the DNA TGCGCCAGCAGCGATGGGAACAATGAGCAGTTCTTC.